This entry features one TCR beta chain sequence. Using immunoSEQ multiplex PCR, the repertoire was profiled, and TCRdb retains in-frame clones only, with some absent. The profile shows about 190,000 clones, more than 60% of them singletons. This sample is drawn from a study of blood T cell repertoires in COVID-19. The CDR3 has 17 residues. Sample: peripheral blood. The sequence was obtained from a woman in her forties or fifties with acute or convalescent COVID-19. The gene calls are TRBV12-2 and TRBJ2-1; the table's D call TRBD2 went unverified against the DNA. TRBV12-2 is a known pseudogene. This CDR3 reads CPTAGTSGRSSYNEQFF. The CDR3 coding sequence is TGCCCTACCGCAGGGACTAGCGGGAGGAGCTCCTACAATGAGCAGTTCTTC.